The next 15 T cell receptor beta chains were all read from a single sample in a study of blood T cell repertoires in COVID-19. Data came from immunoSEQ multiplex PCR; TCRdb stores just in-frame clones and leaves some out. The data contain approximately 100,000 clones, around 83% of them singletons. Input material: peripheral blood. These TCRs come from a human donor in a cohort sampled during active COVID-19.

This chain's CDR3 is CASSIPGQTTDTQYF. In nucleotides, the CDR3 is TGTGCCAGCAGCATACCGGGACAGACCACAGATACGCAGTATTTT. The rearrangement uses TRBV27 and TRBJ2-3; 7 bases are shared with TRBD1. Germline V gene sequence: CDR1 MNHEY, CDR2 SMNVEV (reference sequence). The CDR3 is 15 amino acids. V was clipped by 6 bases and J by 2 bases; unmatched bases: 8.

The rearrangement uses TRBV20-1 and TRBJ2-1; D possibly corresponds to TRBD1 (5 bases). V lost 3 bases to trimming and J lost 1 base, with 13 bases between them. CDR1 is DFQATT, CDR2 SNEGSKA, per germline (reference sequence). The CDR3 consists of 15 residues. This CDR3 reads CSASLGQGSYNEQFF. As DNA, the CDR3 is TGCAGTGCTAGTTTGGGCCAGGGTTCCTACAATGAGCAGTTCTTC.

A few counts support this clone. The chain employs TRBV12-1 and TRBJ2-1; the D call in the table, TRBD2, was not verified against the DNA. TRBV12-1 is noted as a pseudogene. The CDR3 spans 17 residues. DNA for the CDR3: TGTGCCAGCAGCCTCCCTAGGCCCCTAACCGTATACAATGAGCAGTTCTTC. Residues: CASSLPRPLTVYNEQFF.

The CDR3 reads CASSLTPRRGTETQYF. CDR3 coding DNA: TGTGCCAGCAGTTTAACCCCGAGGAGGGGAACAGAGACCCAGTACTTC. This chain uses TRBV28 with TRBJ2-5; TRBD2 might be the D (6 bases). The CDR3 sequence is 16 residues long. Germline V lookup: CDR1 MDHEN, CDR2 SYDVKM. The V end was cut by 2 bases, the J end by 4 bases, with 17 bases between.

This chain links TRBV7-3 with TRBJ2-3, with 11 bases aligning to TRBD2. The CDR3 loop spans 13 amino acids. V was clipped by 6 bases and J by 5 bases; unmatched bases: 1. In germline, CDR1 is SGHTA, CDR2 FQGTGA. The CDR3 loop reads CASSGLAGDTQYF. CDR3 DNA: TGTGCCAGCAGTGGACTAGCGGGAGATACGCAGTATTTT.

V usage is TRBV6-4 and J usage is TRBJ2-1; TRBD1 is a possible D gene (5 bases). This CDR3 is built from 15 residues. V gave up 3 bases and J gave up 0 bases, with 9 bases separating them. The germline V gene has CDR1 MRHNA and CDR2 SNTAGT. CDR3 in amino acids: CASSETGDSYNEQFF. CDR3 DNA sequence: TGTGCCAGCAGTGAAACAGGAGACTCCTACAATGAGCAGTTCTTC.

J is TRBJ2-5 and V is TRBV6-2 or TRBV6-3, with D uncertain. CDR1 and CDR2 (germline): MNHEY, SVGEGT. The CDR3 is 15 amino acids. V lost 4 bases to trimming and J lost 2 bases, with 14 bases between them. As DNA, the CDR3 is TGTGCCAGCAGTTTTTCGAGACTCCGTCAAGAGACCCAGTACTTC. Protein product: CASSFSRLRQETQYF.

The chain's CDR3 is CASSFRGLGTEAFF. DNA of the CDR3: TGTGCCAGCAGTTTCAGAGGGTTGGGCACTGAAGCTTTCTTT. This chain joins TRBV27 and TRBJ1-1; the D is unclear. The V gene lost 3 bases and the J gene lost 4 bases, with 12 bases spanning the gap. This CDR3 is built from 14 residues. Germline loops: CDR1 MNHEY, CDR2 SMNVEV (reference sequence).

This chain connects TRBV7-9 to TRBJ2-1; D gene unclear. The CDR3 runs 14 residues. Germline V CDR1 and CDR2: SEHNR, FQNEAQ (reference sequence). The V and J ends lost 1 base and 3 bases respectively, with 7 bases between them. DNA of the CDR3: TGTGCCAGCAGCTTAGACGGCGGCTACAATGAGCAGTTCTTC. Encoded protein: CASSLDGGYNEQFF.

This clone is a singleton in its sample. The chain uses TRBV12-3 or TRBV12-4 and TRBJ2-5; D uncertain. V lost 5 bases and J 0 bases, leaving 4 bases between the germline ends. This CDR3 is 12 amino acids long. DNA of the CDR3: TGTGCCAGCAGTCCGTACCAAGAGACCCAGTACTTC. It is translated as CASSPYQETQYF.

The V gene is TRBV10-3, the J gene TRBJ2-6, with unresolved D. This CDR3 contains 13 residues. Germline V lookup: CDR1 ENHRY, CDR2 SYGVKD. V shed 8 bases and J shed 3 bases, with 8 bases lying between them. DNA for the CDR3: TGTGCCATCTGCGCGGATGGGGCCAACGTCCTGACTTTC. It translates to CAICADGANVLTF.

The rearrangement joins TRBV3-1 (or the pseudogene TRBV3-2) to TRBJ2-3; D might be TRBD2 (5 bases). Trimming cost V 1 base and J 2 bases, with 7 bases left between them. The CDR3 spans 14 residues. CDR1 and CDR2 (germline): LGHDT, YNNKEL (reference sequence). This CDR3 is CASSQVGLTDTQYF. The DNA of the CDR3 is TGTGCCAGCAGCCAAGTTGGACTCACAGATACGCAGTATTTT.

The chain couples TRBV7-9 to TRBJ2-1; D may be TRBD2 (6 bases). CDR3 length: 12 residues. Trimming stripped 1 base from V and 8 bases from J, with 6 bases between. Germline-derived CDR1 and CDR2 are SEHNR and FQNEAQ (reference sequence). The CDR3 spells CASSLGDYEQFF. The CDR3 DNA reads TGTGCCAGCAGCTTAGGGGACTATGAGCAGTTCTTC.

In its sample, this clone was seen once. This sequence joins TRBV15 and TRBJ2-1, with 7 bases aligning to TRBD1. Germline CDR1 reads LNHNV; CDR2 reads YYDKDF (reference sequence). The length of the CDR3 is 14 residues. V lost 8 bases and J lost 4; bases outside the gene matches: 8. The CDR3 region is CATGPGTAYNEQFF. The CDR3 DNA follows: TGTGCCACCGGACCCGGGACAGCATACAATGAGCAGTTCTTC.

The V call is TRBV6-2 or TRBV6-3, the J call TRBJ2-2; tentative D call: TRBD1 (5 bases). This CDR3 region has 17 residues. Trimming removed 2 bases from V and 3 bases from J, with 16 bases in between. In germline, CDR1 is MNHEY, CDR2 SVGEGT. The CDR3 is CASSYQSSRVYTGELFF. CDR3 nucleotides: TGTGCCAGCAGTTACCAGTCATCCAGGGTGTACACCGGGGAGCTGTTTTTT.